Each of the 10 T cell receptor beta chains below was sequenced from the same sample in a study of shared clonotypes between healthy human individuals. The method was immunoSEQ multiplex PCR; TCRdb's version includes in-frame clones alone and lacks a portion of them. Of millions of clones in the sample, approximately 92% were seen once. Sequenced: naive CD4+ T cells sorted from blood. Subset noted: CD45RA+ positively selected. These receptors originate from a man aged 18-30 years in good health.

The chain is built from TRBV6-5 and TRBJ2-2; D not resolved. This CDR3 region has 12 residues. The germline gives CDR1 MNHEY, CDR2 SVGAGI. The germline V and J ends were trimmed by 6 bases and 5 bases, with 7 bases remaining between them. CDR3 sequence (DNA): TGTGCCAGCAGCCCCCCGACCGGGGAGCTGTTTTTT. Translating it yields CASSPPTGELFF.

This chain uses TRBV5-1 with TRBJ2-1; TRBD2 matches 13 bases. This CDR3 region has 15 residues. V shed 4 bases, J shed 6 bases, and the junction held 4 bases outside the gene matches. The germline CDR1 and CDR2 sequences are SGHRS and YFSETQ. The CDR3 sequence is CASSRGLAGLNEQFF. In nucleotides, the CDR3 is TGCGCCAGCAGCAGGGGACTAGCGGGGCTCAATGAGCAGTTCTTC.

The chain couples TRBV4-3 to TRBJ2-3, with D tentatively TRBD2 (5 bases). Trimming took 2 bases from V and 3 from J, leaving 9 bases between them. This CDR3 comprises 14 residues. CDR1 and CDR2 from the germline V gene are LGHNA and YSLEER. The CDR3 sequence: CASSQNRGTDTQYF. Written as DNA, the CDR3 is TGCGCCAGCAGCCAAAATCGGGGTACAGATACGCAGTATTTT.

DNA of the CDR3: TGCGCCAGCAGCGCCCTCCAGGGGGGGTACACAGATACGCAGTATTTT. Translation: CASSALQGGYTDTQYF. The chain has TRBV4-1 and TRBJ2-3; either TRBD1 or TRBD2 may supply D (7 bases each). Per the germline V gene, CDR1 is MGHRA and CDR2 is YSYEKL. The CDR3 sequence is 16 residues long. Trimming left V 5 bases short and J 2 bases short, with 17 bases between.

The J gene is TRBJ1-2, the V gene TRBV5-4, with TRBD1 identical over 9 bases. The J segment lost 6 bases and the V segment lost 4 bases, leaving 10 bases of the junction unmatched. The CDR3 is 15 amino acids. Germline CDR1 reads SGHNT; CDR2 reads YYREEE (reference sequence). The CDR3 protein is CASSPRDRVGDGYTF. DNA for the CDR3: TGTGCCAGCAGCCCTAGGGACAGGGTAGGTGATGGCTACACCTTC.

The V gene is TRBV11-3, the J gene TRBJ1-3; unclear D gene. Trimming pared 5 bases from V and 0 bases from J, leaving 11 bases between. The CDR3 contains 15 residues. Germline V gene data show CDR1 as SGHNT and CDR2 as YENEEA. The CDR3 protein is CASSADGASGNTIYF. The CDR3 region has the DNA TGTGCCAGCAGCGCGGACGGAGCCTCTGGAAACACCATATATTTT.

The chain is built from TRBV6-4 and TRBJ1-1; no firm D call. Germline V gene data show CDR1 as MRHNA and CDR2 as SNTAGT. V lost 6 bases and J 0 bases, leaving 11 bases between the germline ends. This CDR3 comprises 14 residues. The DNA of the CDR3 is TGTGCCAGCAGACCAAATCGGGTGAACACTGAAGCTTTCTTT. Translating gives CASRPNRVNTEAFF.

The gene calls are TRBV5-1 and TRBJ2-3; D is possibly TRBD1 or TRBD2 (6 bases each). Germline CDR1 and CDR2: SGHRS and YFSETQ. Trimming pared 6 bases from V and 2 bases from J, leaving 13 bases between. The length of the CDR3 is 14 residues. This CDR3 reads CASNWGAPTDTQYF. The CDR3 DNA sequence: TGCGCCAGCAATTGGGGGGCACCCACAGATACGCAGTATTTT.

V and J are TRBV5-8 and TRBJ1-4; a possible D gene is TRBD1 (5 bases). This CDR3 contains 15 residues. V was cut by 2 bases and J by 4 bases, with 12 bases left in between. Germline V gene lookup returns CDR1 SGHTS and CDR2 YDEGEE. The CDR3 DNA reads as TGTGCCAGCAGCTTACACCTGGGGGTTAATGAAAAACTGTTTTTT. The encoded protein is CASSLHLGVNEKLFF.

The V and J genes are TRBV6-4 and TRBJ2-7; 8 bases agree with TRBD1. This CDR3 comprises 14 residues. Germline CDR1 and CDR2: MRHNA and SNTAGT. V lost 2 bases, J lost 4 bases, and 4 bases stayed unmatched. CDR3 bases: TGTGCCAGCAGTGACAGAGGACAGGGATACGAGCAGTACTTC. Its translation: CASSDRGQGYEQYF.